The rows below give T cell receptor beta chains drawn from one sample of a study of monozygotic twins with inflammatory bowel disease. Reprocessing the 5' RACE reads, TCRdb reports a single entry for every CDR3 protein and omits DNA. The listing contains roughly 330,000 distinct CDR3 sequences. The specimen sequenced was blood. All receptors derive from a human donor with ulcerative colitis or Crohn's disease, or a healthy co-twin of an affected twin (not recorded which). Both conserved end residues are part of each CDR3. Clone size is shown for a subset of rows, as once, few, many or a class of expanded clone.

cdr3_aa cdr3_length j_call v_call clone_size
CASSQTGGSGANVLTF 16 TRBJ2-6 TRBV3-1 .
CASSSLAGGSYEQYF 15 TRBJ2-7 TRBV7-9 .
CASSSVGLAGVETGELFF 18 TRBJ2-2 TRBV4-1 .
CASSRGGGLNTEAFF 15 TRBJ1-1 TRBV5-1 .
CASSQVGRETQYF 13 TRBJ2-5 TRBV4-1 .
CSARGGYGYTF 11 TRBJ1-2 TRBV20-1 .
CASRVGGNGYTF 12 TRBJ1-2 TRBV25-1 .
CSARQGKETQYF 12 TRBJ2-5 TRBV20-1 .
CASSFAGMSTEAFF 14 TRBJ1-1 TRBV5-1 .
CASNVAGSSSYEQYF 15 TRBJ2-7 TRBV9 .
CASSRTSRPYNEQFF 15 TRBJ2-1 TRBV6-4 .
CSANLPGGISDTQYF 15 TRBJ2-3 TRBV20-1 .
CASSLIAGAVAGELFF 16 TRBJ2-2 TRBV5-1 .
CASRLDNEQFF 11 TRBJ2-1 TRBV5-1 .
CASSGGITASLSEAFF 16 TRBJ1-1 TRBV5-1 .
CASVPSRNQPQHF 13 TRBJ1-5 TRBV6-2/TRBV6-3 .
CASSPDGSYEQYF 13 TRBJ2-7 TRBV12-3/TRBV12-4 .
CASSLISYTDTQYF 14 TRBJ2-3 TRBV5-1 .
CASSSPGTGYNEQFF 15 TRBJ2-1 TRBV6-2/TRBV6-3 .
CATSDSGQSTGELFF 15 TRBJ2-2 TRBV24-1 .
CASSFDRGAIPNQPQHF 17 TRBJ1-5 TRBV28 .
CASSRVGTSGNNEQFF 16 TRBJ2-1 TRBV4-1 .
CASSRTGWGNTEAFF 15 TRBJ1-1 TRBV28 .
CASSPPGGGKSYEQYF 16 TRBJ2-7 TRBV28 .
CRPGTGTHEQYF 12 TRBJ2-7 TRBV29-1 .
CASSRRGLAGRETQYF 16 TRBJ2-5 TRBV2 .
CAWSPAGSGTPGLRTDTQYF 20 TRBJ2-3 TRBV30 .
CSVGNVGYQETQYF 14 TRBJ2-5 TRBV29-1 .
CASSAILAGGDTQYF 15 TRBJ2-3 TRBV2 .
CASSLAGLGSSGANVLTF 18 TRBJ2-6 TRBV27 .
CASSWGQRATHEQYF 15 TRBJ2-7 TRBV12-3/TRBV12-4 .
CASGSGANTGELFF 14 TRBJ2-2 TRBV12-3/TRBV12-4 .
CASSGDTSSYNEQFF 15 TRBJ2-1 TRBV18 .
CASSVTGVYTDTQYF 15 TRBJ2-3 TRBV7-9 .
CASLGQGYEQYF 12 TRBJ2-7 TRBV28 .
CASSPPTALVLSNEQFF 17 TRBJ2-1 TRBV4-1 .
CASSIPSGRTPYEQYF 16 TRBJ2-7 TRBV28 .
CASSRQGTNEKLFF 14 TRBJ1-4 TRBV3-1 .
CSAKRGFTEAFF 12 TRBJ1-1 TRBV20-1 .
CASSQDLLAPTTGELFF 17 TRBJ2-2 TRBV3-1 .
CASSRGAHQPQHF 13 TRBJ1-5 TRBV3-1 .
CASTSPPGQLYF 12 TRBJ2-7 TRBV12-3/TRBV12-4 .
CSVDSKGAQGYGYTF 15 TRBJ1-2 TRBV29-1 medium-sized
CASKGTGFPEAFF 13 TRBJ1-1 TRBV5-1 .
CSVVRNSHEQYF 12 TRBJ2-7 TRBV29-1 .
CASSIWGQGSYGYTF 15 TRBJ1-2 TRBV19 .
CASSVATADTQYF 13 TRBJ2-3 TRBV9 .
CSAGSMGQGGWSGYTF 16 TRBJ1-2 TRBV20-1 .